The clone carrying this TCR beta chain turned up a few times. V lost 9 bases and J 2 bases, leaving 17 bases between the germline ends. The germline V gene encodes CDR1 SGHRS and CDR2 YFSETQ. The CDR3 sequence is 15 residues long. A single record per CDR3 protein comes from TCRdb applying MiXCR to the 5' RACE reads. In the table there are over 500,000 distinct CDR3 sequences, about 20% of which are singletons. The sample comes from a study of identical twins. The sample also formed part of further work on T cells expressing NK-cell markers. From that report: Eight donors were sequenced, seven testing HCMV-seropositive and one testing seronegative. Alpha-beta TCR T cells were the sole sorting target in several experiments, owing to an anti-gamma-delta TCR antibody.

Sequencing input: CD4+ T cells sorted from blood. The gene calls are TRBV5-1 and TRBJ2-2; D is perhaps TRBD2 (5 bases). The TCR comes from a woman aged 18-30 years in good health. CDR3 residues: CATTSSRSNTGELFF. The CDR3, as DNA: TGCGCCACCACTAGTTCCCGGAGTAACACCGGGGAGCTGTTTTTT.